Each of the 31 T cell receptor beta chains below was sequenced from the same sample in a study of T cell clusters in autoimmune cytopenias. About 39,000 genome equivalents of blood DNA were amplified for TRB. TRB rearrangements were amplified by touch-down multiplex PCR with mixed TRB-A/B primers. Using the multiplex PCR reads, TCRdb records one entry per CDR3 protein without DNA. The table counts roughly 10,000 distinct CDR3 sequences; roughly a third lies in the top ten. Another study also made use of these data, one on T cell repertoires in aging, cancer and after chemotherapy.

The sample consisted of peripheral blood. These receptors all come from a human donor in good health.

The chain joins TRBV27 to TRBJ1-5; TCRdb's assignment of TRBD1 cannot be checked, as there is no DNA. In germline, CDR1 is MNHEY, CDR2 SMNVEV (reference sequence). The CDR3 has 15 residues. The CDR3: CASRPRVDRAQPQHF.

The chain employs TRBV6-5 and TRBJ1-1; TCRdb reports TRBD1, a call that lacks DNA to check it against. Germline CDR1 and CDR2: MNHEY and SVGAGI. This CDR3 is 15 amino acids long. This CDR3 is CASTLTGVSGTEAFF.

This CDR3 reads CASGQGHPTDTQYF. This chain joins TRBV6-1 and TRBJ2-3; the D gene TCRdb calls, TRBD2, cannot be checked with no DNA. Per germline, CDR1 MNHNS and CDR2 SASEGT. The CDR3 totals 14 residues.

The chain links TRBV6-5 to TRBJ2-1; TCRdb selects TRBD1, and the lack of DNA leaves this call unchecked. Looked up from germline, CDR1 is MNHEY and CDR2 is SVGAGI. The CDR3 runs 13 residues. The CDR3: CASSSDSYNEQFF.

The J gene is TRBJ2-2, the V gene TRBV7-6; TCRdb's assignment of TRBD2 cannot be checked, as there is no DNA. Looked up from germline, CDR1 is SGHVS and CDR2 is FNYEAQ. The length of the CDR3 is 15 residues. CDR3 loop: CASSFGVGRTGELFF.

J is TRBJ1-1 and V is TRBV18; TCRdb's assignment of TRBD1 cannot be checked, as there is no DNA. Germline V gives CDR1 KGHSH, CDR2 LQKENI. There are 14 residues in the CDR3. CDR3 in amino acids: CASSRKGVDTEAFF.

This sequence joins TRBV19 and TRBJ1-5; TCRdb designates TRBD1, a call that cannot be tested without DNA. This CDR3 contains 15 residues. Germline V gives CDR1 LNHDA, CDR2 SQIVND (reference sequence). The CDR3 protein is CASTPGQGAGQPQHF. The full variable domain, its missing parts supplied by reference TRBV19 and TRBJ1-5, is DGGITQSPKYLFRKEGQNVTLSCEQNLNHDAMYWYRQDPGQGLRLIYYSQIVNDFQKGDIAEGYSVSREKKESFPLTVTSAQKNPTAFYLCASTPGQGAGQPQHFGDGTRLSIL.

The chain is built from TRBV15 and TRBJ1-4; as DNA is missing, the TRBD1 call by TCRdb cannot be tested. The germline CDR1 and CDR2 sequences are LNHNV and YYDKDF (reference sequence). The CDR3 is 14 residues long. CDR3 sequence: CATRTGTVTEKLFF.

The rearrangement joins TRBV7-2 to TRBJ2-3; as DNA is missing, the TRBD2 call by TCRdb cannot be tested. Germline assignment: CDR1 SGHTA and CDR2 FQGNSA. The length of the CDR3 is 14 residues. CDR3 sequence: CASSSKRDPDTQYF.

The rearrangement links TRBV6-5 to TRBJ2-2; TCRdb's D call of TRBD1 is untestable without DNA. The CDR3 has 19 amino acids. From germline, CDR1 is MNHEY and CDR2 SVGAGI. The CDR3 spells CASSYSTDRSYANTGELFF.

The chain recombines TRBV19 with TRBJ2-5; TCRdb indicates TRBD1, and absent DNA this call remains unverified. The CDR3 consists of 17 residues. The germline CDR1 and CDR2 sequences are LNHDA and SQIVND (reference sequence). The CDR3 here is CASSKGVAGGGKETQYF.

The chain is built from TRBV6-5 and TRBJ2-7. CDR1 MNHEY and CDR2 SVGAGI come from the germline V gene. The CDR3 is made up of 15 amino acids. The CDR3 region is CASRLKNLRSYEQYF.

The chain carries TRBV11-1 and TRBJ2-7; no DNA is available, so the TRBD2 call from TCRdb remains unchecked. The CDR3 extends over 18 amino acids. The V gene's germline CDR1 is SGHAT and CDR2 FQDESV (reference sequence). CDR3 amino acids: CASSLGTTKTSRSYEQYF. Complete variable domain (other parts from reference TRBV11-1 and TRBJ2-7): EAEVAQSPRYKITEKSQAVAFWCDPISGHATLYWYRQILGQGPELLVQFQDESVVDDSQLPKDRFSAERLKGVDSTLKIQPAELGDSAMYLCASSLGTTKTSRSYEQYFGPGTRLTVT.

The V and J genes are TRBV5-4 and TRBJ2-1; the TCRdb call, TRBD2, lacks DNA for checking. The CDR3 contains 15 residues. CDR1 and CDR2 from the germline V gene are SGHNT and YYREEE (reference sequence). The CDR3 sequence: CASSSPGGPYNEQFF.

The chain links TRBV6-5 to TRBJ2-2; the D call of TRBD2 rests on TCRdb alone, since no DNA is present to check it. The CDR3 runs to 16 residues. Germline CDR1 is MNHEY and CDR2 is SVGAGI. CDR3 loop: CASSIRLAGRTGELFF.

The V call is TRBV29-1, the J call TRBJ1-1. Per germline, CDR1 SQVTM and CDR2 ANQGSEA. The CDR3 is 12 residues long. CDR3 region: CSVEPGNTEAFF. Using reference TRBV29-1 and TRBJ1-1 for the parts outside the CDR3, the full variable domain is SAVISQKPSRDICQRGTSLTIQCQVDSQVTMMFWYRQQPGQSLTLIATANQGSEATYESGFVIDKFPISRPNLTFSTLTVSNMSPEDSSIYLCSVEPGNTEAFFGQGTRLTVV.

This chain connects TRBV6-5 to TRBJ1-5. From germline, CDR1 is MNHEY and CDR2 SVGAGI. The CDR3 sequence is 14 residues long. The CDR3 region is CASSITVGNQPQHF.

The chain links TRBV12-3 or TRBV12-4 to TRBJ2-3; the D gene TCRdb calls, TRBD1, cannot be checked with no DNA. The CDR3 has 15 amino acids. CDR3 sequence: CASSSGGSNTDTQYF.

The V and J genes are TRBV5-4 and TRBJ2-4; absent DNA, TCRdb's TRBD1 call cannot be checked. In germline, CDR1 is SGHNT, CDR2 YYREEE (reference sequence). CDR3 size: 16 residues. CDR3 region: CASSGRQGLAKNIQYF.

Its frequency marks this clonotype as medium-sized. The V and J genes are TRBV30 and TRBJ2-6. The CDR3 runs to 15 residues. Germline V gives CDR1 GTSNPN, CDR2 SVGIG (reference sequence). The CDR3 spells CAWSTGGSGANVLTF. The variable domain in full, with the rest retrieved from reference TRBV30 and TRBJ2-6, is SQTIHQWPATLVQPVGSPLSLECTVEGTSNPNLYWYRQAAGRGLQLLFYSVGIGQISSEVPQNLSASRPQDRQFILSSKKLLLSDSGFYLCAWSTGGSGANVLTFGAGSRLTVL.

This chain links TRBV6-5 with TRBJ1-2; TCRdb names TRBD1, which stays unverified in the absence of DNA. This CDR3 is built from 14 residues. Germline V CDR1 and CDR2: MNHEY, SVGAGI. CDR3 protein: CASFRSNEGHGYTF.

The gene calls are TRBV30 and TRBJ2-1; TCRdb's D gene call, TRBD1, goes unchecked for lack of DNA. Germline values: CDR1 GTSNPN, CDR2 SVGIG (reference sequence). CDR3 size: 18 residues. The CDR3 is CAWSGLGQAGTYYNEQFF.

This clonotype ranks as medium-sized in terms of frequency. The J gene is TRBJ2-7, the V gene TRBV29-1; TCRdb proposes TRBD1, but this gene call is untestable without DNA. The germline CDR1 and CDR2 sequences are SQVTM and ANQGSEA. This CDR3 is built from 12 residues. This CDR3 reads CSVGDRDDEQYF.

The CDR3 reads CASSYSPSSGSGEQYF. V usage is TRBV6-6 and J usage is TRBJ2-7; TCRdb's assignment of TRBD2 cannot be checked, as there is no DNA. Germline V CDR1 and CDR2: MNHNY, SVGAGI (reference sequence). This CDR3 has 16 residues.

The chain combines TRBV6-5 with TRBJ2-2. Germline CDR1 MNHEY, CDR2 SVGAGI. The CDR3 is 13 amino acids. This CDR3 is CASSYSVTGELFF.

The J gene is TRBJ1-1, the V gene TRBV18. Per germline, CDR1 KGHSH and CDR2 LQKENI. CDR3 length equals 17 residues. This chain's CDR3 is CASSPSRLRLASAEAFF.

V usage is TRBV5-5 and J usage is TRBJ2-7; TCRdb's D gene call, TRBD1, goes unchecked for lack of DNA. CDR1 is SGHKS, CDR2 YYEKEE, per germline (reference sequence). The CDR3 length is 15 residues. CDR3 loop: CASSYLTGDSYEQYF.

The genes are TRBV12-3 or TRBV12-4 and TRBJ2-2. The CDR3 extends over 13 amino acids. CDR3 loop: CASSPKLTGELFF.

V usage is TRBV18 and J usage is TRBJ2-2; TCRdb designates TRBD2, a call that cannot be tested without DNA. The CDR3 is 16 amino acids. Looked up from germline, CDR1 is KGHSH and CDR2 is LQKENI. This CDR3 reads CASSQGTGINTGELFF. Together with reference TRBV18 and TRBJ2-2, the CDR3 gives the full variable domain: NAGVMQNPRHLVRRRGQEARLRCSPMKGHSHVYWYRQLPEEGLKFMVYLQKENIIDESGMPKERFSAEFPKEGPSILRIQQVVRGDSAAYFCASSQGTGINTGELFFGEGSRLTVL.

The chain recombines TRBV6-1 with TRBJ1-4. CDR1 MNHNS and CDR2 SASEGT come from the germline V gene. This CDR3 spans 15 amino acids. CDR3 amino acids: CASSAQEATNEKLFF.

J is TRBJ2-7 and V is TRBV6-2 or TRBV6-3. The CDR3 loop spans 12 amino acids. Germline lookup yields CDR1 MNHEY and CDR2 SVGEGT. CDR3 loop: CASSLTAYEQYF.